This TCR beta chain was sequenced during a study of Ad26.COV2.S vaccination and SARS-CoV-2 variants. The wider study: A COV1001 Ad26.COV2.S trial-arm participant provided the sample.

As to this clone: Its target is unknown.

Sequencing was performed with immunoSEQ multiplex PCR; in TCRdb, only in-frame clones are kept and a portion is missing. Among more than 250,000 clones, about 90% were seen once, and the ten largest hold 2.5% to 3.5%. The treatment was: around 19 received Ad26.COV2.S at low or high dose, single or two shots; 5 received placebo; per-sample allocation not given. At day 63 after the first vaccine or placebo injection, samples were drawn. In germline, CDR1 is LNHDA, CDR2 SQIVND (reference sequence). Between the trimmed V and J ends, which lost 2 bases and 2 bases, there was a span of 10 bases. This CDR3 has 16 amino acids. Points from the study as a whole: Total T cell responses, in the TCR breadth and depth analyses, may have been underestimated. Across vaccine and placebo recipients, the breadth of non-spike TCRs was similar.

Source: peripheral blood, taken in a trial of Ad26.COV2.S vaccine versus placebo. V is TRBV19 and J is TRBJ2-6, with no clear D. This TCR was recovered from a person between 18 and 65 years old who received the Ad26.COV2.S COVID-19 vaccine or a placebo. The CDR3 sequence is CASSISRAAGANVLTF. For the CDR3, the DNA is TGTGCCAGTAGTATATCTAGAGCTGCTGGGGCCAACGTCCTGACTTTC.